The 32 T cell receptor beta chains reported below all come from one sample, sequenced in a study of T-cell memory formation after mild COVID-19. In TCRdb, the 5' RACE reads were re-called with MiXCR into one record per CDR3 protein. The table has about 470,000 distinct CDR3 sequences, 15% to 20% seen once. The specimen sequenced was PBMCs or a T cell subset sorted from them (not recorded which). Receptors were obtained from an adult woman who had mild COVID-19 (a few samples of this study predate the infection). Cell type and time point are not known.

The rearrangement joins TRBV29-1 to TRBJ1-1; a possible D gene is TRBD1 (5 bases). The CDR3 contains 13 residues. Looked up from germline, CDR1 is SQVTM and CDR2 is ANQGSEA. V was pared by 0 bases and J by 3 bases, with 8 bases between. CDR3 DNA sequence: TGCAGCGTTGAAGACAGGGAGTACACTGAAGCTTTCTTT. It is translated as CSVEDREYTEAFF.

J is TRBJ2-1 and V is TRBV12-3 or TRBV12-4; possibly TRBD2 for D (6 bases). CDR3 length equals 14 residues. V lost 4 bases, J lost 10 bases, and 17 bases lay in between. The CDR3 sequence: CASSSRDFISEQFF. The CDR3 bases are TGTGCCAGCAGTTCTCGGGACTTCATATCAGAGCAGTTCTTC.

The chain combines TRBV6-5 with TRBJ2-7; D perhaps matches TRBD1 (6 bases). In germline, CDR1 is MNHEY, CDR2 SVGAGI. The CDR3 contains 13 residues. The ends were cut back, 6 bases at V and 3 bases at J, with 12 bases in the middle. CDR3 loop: CASSSDSNYEQYF. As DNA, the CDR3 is TGTGCCAGCAGCTCGGACAGCAACTACGAGCAGTACTTC.

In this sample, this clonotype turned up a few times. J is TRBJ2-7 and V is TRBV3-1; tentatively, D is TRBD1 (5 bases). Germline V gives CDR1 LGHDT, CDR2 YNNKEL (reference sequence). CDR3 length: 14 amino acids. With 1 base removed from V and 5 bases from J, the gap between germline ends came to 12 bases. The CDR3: CASSQGPGPHEQYF. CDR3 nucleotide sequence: TGTGCCAGCAGCCAAGGTCCAGGGCCCCACGAGCAGTACTTC.

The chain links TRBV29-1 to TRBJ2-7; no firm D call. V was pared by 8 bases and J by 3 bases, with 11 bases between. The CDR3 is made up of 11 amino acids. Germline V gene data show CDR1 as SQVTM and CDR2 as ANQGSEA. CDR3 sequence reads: CSFEVDYEQYF. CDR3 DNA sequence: TGCAGCTTCGAAGTCGACTACGAGCAGTACTTC.

CDR3 bases: TGTGCCACCAGCCTGGCGCCGGGACCGGACTATGGCTACACCTTC. Amino acids: CATSLAPGPDYGYTF. The chain carries TRBV15 and TRBJ1-2, with a possible D match to TRBD1 (5 bases). The CDR3 runs to 15 residues. Germline values: CDR1 LNHNV, CDR2 YYDKDF (reference sequence). Trimming stripped 5 bases from V and 3 bases from J, with 16 bases between.

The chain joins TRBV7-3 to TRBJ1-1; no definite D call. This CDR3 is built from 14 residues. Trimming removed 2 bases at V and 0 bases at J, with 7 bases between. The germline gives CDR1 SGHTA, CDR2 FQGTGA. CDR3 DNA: TGTGCCAGCAGCTTACTTGGCATGAACACTGAAGCTTTCTTT. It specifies CASSLLGMNTEAFF.

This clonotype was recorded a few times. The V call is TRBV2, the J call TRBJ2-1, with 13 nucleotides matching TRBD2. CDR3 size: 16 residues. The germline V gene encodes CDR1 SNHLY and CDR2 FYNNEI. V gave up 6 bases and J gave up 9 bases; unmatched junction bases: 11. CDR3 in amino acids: CASRNPGLAGPGEQFF. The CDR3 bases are TGTGCCAGCAGAAATCCGGGACTAGCGGGGCCGGGTGAGCAGTTCTTC.

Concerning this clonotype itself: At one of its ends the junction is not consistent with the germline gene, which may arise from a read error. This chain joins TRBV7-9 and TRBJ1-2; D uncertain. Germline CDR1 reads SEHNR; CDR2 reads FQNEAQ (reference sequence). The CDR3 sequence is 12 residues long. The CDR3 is CASNLDTVDYTF. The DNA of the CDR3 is TGTGCCAGCAACTTAGACACAGTTGACTACACCTTC.

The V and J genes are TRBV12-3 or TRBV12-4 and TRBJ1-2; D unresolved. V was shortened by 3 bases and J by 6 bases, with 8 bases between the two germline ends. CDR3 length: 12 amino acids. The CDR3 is CASSFGSHGYTF. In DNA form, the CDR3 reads TGTGCCAGCAGTTTTGGGTCACATGGCTACACCTTC.

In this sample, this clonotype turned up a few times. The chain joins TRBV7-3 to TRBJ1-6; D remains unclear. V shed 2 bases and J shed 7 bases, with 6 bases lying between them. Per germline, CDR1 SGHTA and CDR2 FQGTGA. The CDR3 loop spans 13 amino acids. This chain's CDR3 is CASSLQANSPLHF. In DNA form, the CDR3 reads TGTGCCAGCAGCTTACAGGCGAATTCACCCCTCCACTTT.

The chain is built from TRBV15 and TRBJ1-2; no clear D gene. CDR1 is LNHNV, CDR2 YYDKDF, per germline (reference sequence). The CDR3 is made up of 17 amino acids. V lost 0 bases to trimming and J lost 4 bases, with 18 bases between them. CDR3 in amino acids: CATSRDLLTIPGYGYTF. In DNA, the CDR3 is TGTGCCACCAGCAGAGATCTTCTTACTATTCCGGGCTATGGCTACACCTTC.

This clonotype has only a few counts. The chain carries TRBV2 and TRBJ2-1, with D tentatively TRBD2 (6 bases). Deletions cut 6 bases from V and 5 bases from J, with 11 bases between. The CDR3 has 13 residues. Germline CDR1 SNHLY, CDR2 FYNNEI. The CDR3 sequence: CASRRDVNNEQFF. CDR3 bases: TGTGCCAGCAGGCGGGACGTAAACAATGAGCAGTTCTTC.

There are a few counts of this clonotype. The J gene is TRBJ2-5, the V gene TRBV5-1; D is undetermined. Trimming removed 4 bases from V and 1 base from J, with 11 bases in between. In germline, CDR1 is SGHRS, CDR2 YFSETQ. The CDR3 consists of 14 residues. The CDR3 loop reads CASSTNSLQETQYF. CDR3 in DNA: TGCGCCAGCAGCACAAACAGCCTCCAAGAGACCCAGTACTTC.

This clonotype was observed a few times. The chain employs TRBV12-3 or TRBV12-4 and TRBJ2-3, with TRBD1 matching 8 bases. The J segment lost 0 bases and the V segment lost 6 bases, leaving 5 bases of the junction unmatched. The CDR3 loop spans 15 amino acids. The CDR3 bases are TGTGCCAGCAGGGGACAGGATATTAGCACAGATACGCAGTATTTT. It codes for CASRGQDISTDTQYF.

CDR3 sequence (DNA): TGCAGTGCTAGGAGCGGGGGCGGAACAGATACGCAGTATTTT. Amino acid sequence: CSARSGGGTDTQYF. The rearrangement joins TRBV20-1 to TRBJ2-3, with TRBD2 matching over 8 bases. With V trimmed by 3 bases and J by 3 bases, 5 bases remained unmatched. Germline CDR1 DFQATT, CDR2 SNEGSKA (reference sequence). CDR3 length equals 14 residues.

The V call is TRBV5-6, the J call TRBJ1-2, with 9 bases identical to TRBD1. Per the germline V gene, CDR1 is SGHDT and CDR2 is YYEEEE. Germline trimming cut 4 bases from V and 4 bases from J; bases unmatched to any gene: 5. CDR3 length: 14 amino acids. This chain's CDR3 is CASSADRGRYGYTF. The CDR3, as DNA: TGTGCCAGCAGCGCGGACAGGGGCCGCTATGGCTACACCTTC.

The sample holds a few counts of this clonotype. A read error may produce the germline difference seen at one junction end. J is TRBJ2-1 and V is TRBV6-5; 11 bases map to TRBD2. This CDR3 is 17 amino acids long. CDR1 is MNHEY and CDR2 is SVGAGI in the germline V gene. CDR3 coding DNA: TGTGGCAGCGGACAACGGACTAGCGGGTTACGTCCAGCAGAGCAGTTCTTC. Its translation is CGSGQRTSGLRPAEQFF.

The chain's CDR3 is CSVVWGDNQPQHF. The DNA of the CDR3 is TGCAGCGTTGTCTGGGGGGATAATCAGCCCCAGCATTTT. V gene TRBV29-1 combines with J gene TRBJ1-5, with a weak D call TRBD1 (5 bases). Germline V CDR1 and CDR2: SQVTM, ANQGSEA. The V end lost 4 bases, the J end lost 4 bases, and 11 bases lay between the germline ends. The CDR3 has 13 amino acids.

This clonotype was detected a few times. CDR3 region: CASSILSGTGRAQYF. Written as DNA, the CDR3 is TGCGCCAGCAGCATACTCTCGGGGACAGGCAGGGCCCAGTACTTC. V usage is TRBV5-1 and J usage is TRBJ2-5; TRBD1 matches at 8 bases. V lost 4 bases and J lost 9; bases outside the gene matches: 14. CDR3 length: 15 amino acids. Per the germline V gene, CDR1 is SGHRS and CDR2 is YFSETQ.

CDR3 sequence reads: CASSLLYTEAFF. CDR3 DNA sequence: TGTGCCAGCAGCTTGTTATACACTGAAGCTTTCTTT. The J gene is TRBJ1-1, the V gene TRBV5-6; D gene unclear. Germline V gene sequence: CDR1 SGHDT, CDR2 YYEEEE. This CDR3 comprises 12 residues. Trimming shortened V by 1 base and J by 3 bases, and 4 bases separated the two germline ends.

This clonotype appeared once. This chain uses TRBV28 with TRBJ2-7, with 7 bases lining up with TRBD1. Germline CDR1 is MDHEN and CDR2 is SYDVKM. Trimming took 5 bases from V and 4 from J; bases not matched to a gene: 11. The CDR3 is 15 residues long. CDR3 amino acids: CASSMPGQNTYEQYF. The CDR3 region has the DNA TGTGCCAGCAGTATGCCGGGACAGAATACTTACGAGCAGTACTTC.

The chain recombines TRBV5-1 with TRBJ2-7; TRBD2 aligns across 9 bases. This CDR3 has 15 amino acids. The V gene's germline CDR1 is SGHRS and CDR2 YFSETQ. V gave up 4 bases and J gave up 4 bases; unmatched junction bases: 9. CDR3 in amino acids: CASSIGTSSDYEQYF. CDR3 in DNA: TGCGCCAGCAGCATAGGGACTAGCTCCGATTACGAGCAGTACTTC.

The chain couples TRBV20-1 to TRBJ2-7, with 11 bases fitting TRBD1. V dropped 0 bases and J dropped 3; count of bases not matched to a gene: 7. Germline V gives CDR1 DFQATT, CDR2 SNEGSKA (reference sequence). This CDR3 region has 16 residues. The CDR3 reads CSARDLTGQGDYEQYF. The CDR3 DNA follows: TGCAGTGCTAGAGACCTCACGGGACAGGGGGACTACGAGCAGTACTTC.

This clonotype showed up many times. DNA for the CDR3: TGCGCCAGCAGCTTGGGACAGGTCTACGAGCAGTACTTC. Encoded protein: CASSLGQVYEQYF. This chain links TRBV5-1 with TRBJ2-7, with D perhaps matching TRBD1 (6 bases). This CDR3 has 13 residues. The V gene lost 0 bases and the J gene lost 3 bases, with 7 bases spanning the gap. The germline V gene has CDR1 SGHRS and CDR2 YFSETQ.

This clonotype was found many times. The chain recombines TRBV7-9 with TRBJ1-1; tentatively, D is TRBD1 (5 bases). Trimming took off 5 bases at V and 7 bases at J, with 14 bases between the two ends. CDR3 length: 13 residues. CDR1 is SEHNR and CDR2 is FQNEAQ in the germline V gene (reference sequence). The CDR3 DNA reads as TGTGCCAGCAGCGCGAGAAAGGGGCATGAAGCTTTCTTT. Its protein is CASSARKGHEAFF. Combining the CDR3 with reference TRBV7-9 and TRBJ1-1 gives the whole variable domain DTGVSQNPRHKITKRGQNVTFRCDPISEHNRLYWYRQTLGQGPEFLTYFQNEAQLEKSRLLSDRFSAERPKGSFSTLEIQRTEQGDSAMYLCASSARKGHEAFFGQGTRLTVV.

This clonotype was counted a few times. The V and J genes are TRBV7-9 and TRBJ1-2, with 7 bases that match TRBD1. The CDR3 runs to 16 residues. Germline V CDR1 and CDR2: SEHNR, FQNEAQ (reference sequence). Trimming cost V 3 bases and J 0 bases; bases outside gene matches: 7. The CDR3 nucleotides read TGTGCCAGCAGCTTCGGCGGGACAGAGGCTAACTATGGCTACACCTTC. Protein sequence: CASSFGGTEANYGYTF.

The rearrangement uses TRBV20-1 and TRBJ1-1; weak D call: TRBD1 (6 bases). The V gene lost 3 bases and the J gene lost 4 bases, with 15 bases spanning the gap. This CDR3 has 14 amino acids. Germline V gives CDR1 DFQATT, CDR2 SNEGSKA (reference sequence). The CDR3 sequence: CSASQTGLGTEAFF. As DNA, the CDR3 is TGCAGTGCTAGCCAAACAGGGTTAGGCACTGAAGCTTTCTTT.

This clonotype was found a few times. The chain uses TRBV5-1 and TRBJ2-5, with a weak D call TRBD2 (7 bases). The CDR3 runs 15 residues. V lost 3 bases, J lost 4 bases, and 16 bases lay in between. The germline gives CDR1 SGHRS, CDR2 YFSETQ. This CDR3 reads CASSSWGGLRETQYF. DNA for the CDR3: TGCGCCAGCAGCTCCTGGGGGGGGCTCAGAGAGACCCAGTACTTC.

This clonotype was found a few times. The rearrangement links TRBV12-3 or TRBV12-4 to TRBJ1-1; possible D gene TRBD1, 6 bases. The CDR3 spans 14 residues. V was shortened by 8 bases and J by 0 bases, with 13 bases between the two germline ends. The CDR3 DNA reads TGTGCCAGCTACCGACAGGAAATGAACACTGAAGCTTTCTTT. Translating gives CASYRQEMNTEAFF.

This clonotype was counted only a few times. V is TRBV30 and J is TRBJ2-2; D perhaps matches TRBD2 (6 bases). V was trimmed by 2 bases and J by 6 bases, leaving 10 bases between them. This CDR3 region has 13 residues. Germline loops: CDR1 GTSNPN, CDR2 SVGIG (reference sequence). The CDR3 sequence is CAWSPTGAGELFF. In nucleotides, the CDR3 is TGTGCCTGGAGTCCCACGGGGGCCGGGGAGCTGTTTTTT.

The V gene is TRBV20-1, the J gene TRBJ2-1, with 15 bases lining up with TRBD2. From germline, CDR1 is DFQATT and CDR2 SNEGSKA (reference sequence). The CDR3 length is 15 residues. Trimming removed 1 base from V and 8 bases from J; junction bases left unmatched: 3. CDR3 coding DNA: TGCAGTGCTAGAGTTCGGACTAGCGGGAGGGATGAGCAGTTCTTC. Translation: CSARVRTSGRDEQFF.